This TCR beta chain was captured by sequencing in a study of cytomegalovirus exposure and HLA in healthy donors. The CDR3 extends over 16 amino acids. J was trimmed by 4 bases and V by 2 bases; bases with no gene match: 6. The germline gives CDR1 MNHEY, CDR2 SVGAGI. Using immunoSEQ multiplex PCR, the repertoire was profiled, and TCRdb retains in-frame clones only, with some absent. The table lists about 73,000 clones, around 96% of them singletons. Separation from the roughly 670-subject first cohort characterized the roughly 120-subject validation cohort, to which the donors belonged. This sequence was found in a young man in good health and CMV-seronegative. What was sequenced was PBMCs. The chain uses TRBV6-5 and TRBJ1-2, with TRBD1 matching 11 bases. CDR3 protein: CASSYGTGGGSYGYTF. The CDR3 bases are TGTGCCAGCAGTTACGGGACAGGGGGAGGGAGCTATGGCTACACCTTC.